The 5 T cell receptor beta chains below were found in one sample sequenced in a study of response to subunit inactivated influenza vaccine. TCRdb reprocessed the RT-PCR reads with MiXCR, giving one entry per CDR3 protein. The sample holds more than 600,000 distinct CDR3 sequences, roughly 18% seen once. Sample: PBMCs from blood, taken approximately 5 days after vaccination. These TCRs come from a man aged 45-60 years who received an inactivated influenza vaccine.

This clonotype showed up just a few times. The chain is built from TRBV20-1 and TRBJ2-5, with 8 bases lining up with TRBD2. CDR1 DFQATT and CDR2 SNEGSKA come from the germline V gene (reference sequence). The CDR3 has 16 amino acids. The V and J ends lost 3 bases and 2 bases, in that order; junction bases with no gene match: 11. The CDR3, as DNA: TGCAGTGCTAGCGCCATGGGGCGGGGGGTACAAGAGACCCAGTACTTC. Its protein is CSASAMGRGVQETQYF.

This clonotype was found a few times. The chain combines TRBV15 with TRBJ1-2, with D uncertain. This CDR3 comprises 11 residues. V gave up 0 bases and J gave up 13 bases, with 9 bases separating them. Germline V CDR1 and CDR2: LNHNV, YYDKDF (reference sequence). CDR3 in amino acids: CATSREGRRTF. In DNA form, the CDR3 reads TGTGCCACCAGCAGAGAAGGCAGGCGCACCTTC.

This clonotype has a handful of counts. V and J are TRBV24-1 and TRBJ2-1, with TRBD1 matching over 7 bases. V dropped 6 bases and J dropped 4; count of bases not matched to a gene: 11. There are 16 residues in the CDR3. CDR1 is KGHDR, CDR2 SFDVKD, per germline. Here the CDR3 DNA reads TGTGCCACCAGTACGACCCGGGACAGACCATACAATGAGCAGTTCTTC. It encodes CATSTTRDRPYNEQFF.

The chain uses TRBV6-2 or TRBV6-3 and TRBJ2-7; D is ambiguous. Deletions cut 5 bases from V and 2 bases from J, with 4 bases between. The CDR3 spans 11 residues. Germline loops: CDR1 MNHEY, CDR2 SVGEGT. For the CDR3, the DNA is TGTGCCAGCAGTCGACCCTACGAGCAGTACTTC. This sequence encodes CASSRPYEQYF.

Notes on this clonotype: Its ends do not fully match the called genes, so a read error is possible. The rearrangement joins TRBV5-5 to TRBJ1-4; D is perhaps TRBD1 (6 bases). The CDR3 extends over 14 amino acids. The germline V gene has CDR1 SGHKS and CDR2 YYEKEE (reference sequence). CDR3 protein: CASSFRTENGKLFF. DNA of the CDR3: TGTGCCAGCAGCTTTAGGACAGAGAATGGAAAACTGTTTTTT.